This T cell receptor beta chain emerged from a study of OX40 agonist ivuxolimab in advanced cancers. Study in general: Patients treated during dose escalation were battling hepatocellular carcinoma, melanoma, renal cell or head and neck cancer.

Clones were sequenced by immunoSEQ multiplex PCR, and TCRdb holds only the in-frame ones, with some missing. The data hold under 65,000 clones, with about 81% observed a single time. Germline V gene data show CDR1 as MNHNS and CDR2 as SASEGT. The CDR3 is 16 amino acids. J was trimmed by 7 bases and V by 4 bases; bases with no gene match: 14. This sequence originates from an adult with an advanced solid tumor such as melanoma, head and neck, liver or kidney cancer. The V gene is TRBV6-1, the J gene TRBJ2-7, with 9 bases that match TRBD2. Sequencing was performed on CD4+ or CD8+ T cells sorted from blood, taken in a trial of the OX40 agonist ivuxolimab. The CDR3 DNA follows: TGTGCCAGCAGTGGACGGGGACTAGCAAGTGTGTGGGAGCAGTACTTC. Amino acids: CASSGRGLASVWEQYF.